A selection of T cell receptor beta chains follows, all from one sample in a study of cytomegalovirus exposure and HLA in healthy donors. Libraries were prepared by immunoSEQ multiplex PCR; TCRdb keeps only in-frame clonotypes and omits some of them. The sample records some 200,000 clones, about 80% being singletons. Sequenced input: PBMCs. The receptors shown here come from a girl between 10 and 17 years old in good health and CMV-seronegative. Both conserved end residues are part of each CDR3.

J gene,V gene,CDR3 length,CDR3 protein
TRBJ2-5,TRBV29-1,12,CSVGLAEETQYF
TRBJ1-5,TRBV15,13,CATSREDRQPQHF
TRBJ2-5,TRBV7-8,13,CASSFRGKETQYF
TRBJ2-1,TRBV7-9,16,CASSNLLAGAYNEQFF
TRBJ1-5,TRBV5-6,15,CASSFSTEAYQPQHF
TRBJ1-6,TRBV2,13,CASGDRGGSPLHF
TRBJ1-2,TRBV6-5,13,CASSPTANYGYTF
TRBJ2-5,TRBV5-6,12,CASSLAQETQYF
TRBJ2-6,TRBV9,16,CASSVLQGTGANVLTF
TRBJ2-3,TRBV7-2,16,CASSLAGTSGTDTQYF
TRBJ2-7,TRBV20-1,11,CSGQGAYEQYF
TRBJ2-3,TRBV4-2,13,CASSQAGADTQYF
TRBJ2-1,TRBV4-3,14,CASSQDPTYNEQFF
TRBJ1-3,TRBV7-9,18,CASSTRGTGIISGNTIYF
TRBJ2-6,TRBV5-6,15,CASSLRSSGANVLTF
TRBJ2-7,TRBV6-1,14,CASRIAGSSYEQYF